The 8 T cell receptor beta chains presented below share a single source sample, sequenced in a study of blood T cell repertoires in COVID-19. Profiling relied on immunoSEQ multiplex PCR, and the TCRdb table lists in-frame clones only, not all of them. The table lists about 400,000 clones, more than 70% of them singletons. Sequencing was performed on PBMCs or T cells enriched from blood (not recorded which). The receptor source for this set is a man between 35 and 55 years old in a cohort exposed to, infected with or recovered from COVID-19 (not recorded which).

The chain couples TRBV18 to TRBJ2-7, with 9 positions matching TRBD1. With 4 bases clipped from V and 1 base from J, the junction kept 5 bases outside the gene matches. The germline V gene encodes CDR1 KGHSH and CDR2 LQKENI. CDR3 length: 15 residues. The CDR3 reads CASSQGQGISYEQYF. The CDR3 DNA reads as TGTGCCAGCTCACAGGGACAGGGAATTTCCTACGAGCAGTACTTC.

The chain joins TRBV18 to TRBJ1-1; TRBD1 agrees at 8 bases. The germline CDR1 and CDR2 sequences are KGHSH and LQKENI. The trim removed 3 bases at V and 1 base at J, leaving 7 bases unmatched. This CDR3 is built from 16 residues. The CDR3 protein is CASSPGQGRRNTEAFF. In nucleotides, the CDR3 is TGTGCCAGCTCACCCGGACAGGGTCGGAGGAACACTGAAGCTTTCTTT.

The CDR3 loop reads CACQQGWDEQFF. The CDR3 DNA follows: TGTGCCTGCCAACAGGGCTGGGATGAGCAGTTCTTC. V usage is TRBV7-2 and J usage is TRBJ2-1, with D perhaps TRBD1 (6 bases). Per the germline V gene, CDR1 is SGHTA and CDR2 is FQGNSA. CDR3 length: 12 residues. V was shortened by 11 bases and J by 8 bases, with 16 bases between the two germline ends.

This sequence joins TRBV6-5 and TRBJ2-2, with 8 bases that match TRBD2. The V gene end was trimmed by 6 bases and the J gene end by 4 bases; junction bases not matched to a gene: 7. The CDR3 is 15 residues long. Germline V lookup: CDR1 MNHEY, CDR2 SVGAGI. CDR3 nucleotide sequence: TGTGCCAGCAGAGCCGGGACTAGGATCACCGGGGAGCTGTTTTTT. Its protein product is CASRAGTRITGELFF.

CDR3 sequence: CASSLRAQGDPSQPQHF. The CDR3 region has the DNA TGTGCCAGCAGCCTAAGAGCACAGGGGGATCCCAGTCAGCCCCAGCATTTT. The chain couples TRBV21-1 to TRBJ1-5; the table's D call, TRBD1, has no DNA check behind it. TRBV21-1 is termed a pseudogene. The CDR3 has 17 amino acids.

V usage is TRBV7-9 and J usage is TRBJ2-1; the D gene is possibly TRBD1 (6 bases). Germline CDR1 reads SEHNR; CDR2 reads FQNEAQ (reference sequence). Deletions cut 5 bases from V and 2 bases from J, with 13 bases between. This CDR3 contains 15 residues. CDR3 residues: CASSPRDTAYNEQFF. The CDR3 bases are TGTGCCAGCAGCCCCCGGGACACCGCCTACAATGAGCAGTTCTTC.

This clone showed up just a few times. The CDR3 here is CASSFPTGKNIQYF. DNA of the CDR3: TGTGCCAGCAGCTTTCCTACAGGGAAAAACATTCAGTACTTC. The rearrangement links TRBV7-2 to TRBJ2-4; tentative D call: TRBD1 (6 bases). The CDR3 has 14 amino acids. The germline gives CDR1 SGHTA, CDR2 FQGNSA. Deletions cut 3 bases from V and 4 bases from J, with 10 bases between. Together with reference TRBV7-2 and TRBJ2-4, the CDR3 gives the full variable domain: GAGVSQSPSNKVTEKGKDVELRCDPISGHTALYWYRQSLGQGLEFLIYFQGNSAPDKSGLPSDRFSAERTGGSVSTLTIQRTQQEDSAVYLCASSFPTGKNIQYFGAGTRLSVL.

The chain has TRBV19 and TRBJ1-2, with 12 bases identical to TRBD1. This CDR3 has 15 residues. Germline V gene lookup returns CDR1 LNHDA and CDR2 SQIVND (reference sequence). The V gene end was trimmed by 6 bases and the J gene end by 6 bases; junction bases not matched to a gene: 8. The CDR3 DNA is TGTGCCAGTAGGGCCGGGACAGGGGGCGCACATGGCTACACCTTC. Protein sequence: CASRAGTGGAHGYTF.